Listed below are T cell receptor beta chains from one sample, sequenced in a study of metastatic and nonmetastatic thyroid tumors. TCRdb used MiXCR to call clones anew from the PCR reads. The data hold about 92,000 clones, with about 15% observed a single time. Sequenced material: blood. These receptors all come from a female donor with papillary thyroid cancer or a benign thyroid nodule (not recorded which). Some clones in this sample may be carry-over from other donors' samples. The CDR3 runs from the conserved cysteine through the conserved F or W. The D gene is left open where the match is weak. Size is stated for part of the rows, as once, few or many counts, or as a class when the clone is expanded.

cdr3_length: 16; d_call: -; clone_size: many; v_call: TRBV19; j_call: TRBJ1-4; cdr3_nt: TGTGCCAGTAGTAATTGGGCAGTTGATACTAATGAAAAACTGTTTTTT; cdr3_aa: CASSNWAVDTNEKLFF
cdr3_length: 15; d_call: -; clone_size: many; v_call: TRBV12-3/TRBV12-4; j_call: TRBJ1-6; cdr3_nt: TGTGCCAGCAGTTTAGGAAGCTCCTATAATTCACCCCTCCACTTT; cdr3_aa: CASSLGSSYNSPLHF
cdr3_length: 16; d_call: TRBD1; clone_size: many; v_call: TRBV3-1; j_call: TRBJ1-1; cdr3_nt: TGTGCCAGCAGCCTCACAGGGGCACGACTGAACACTGAAGCTTTCTTT; cdr3_aa: CASSLTGARLNTEAFF
cdr3_length: 15; d_call: -; clone_size: many; v_call: TRBV7-8; j_call: TRBJ2-3; cdr3_nt: TGTGCCAGCAGCCAAGGGGTGTCCGGGAAAGATACGCAGTATTTT; cdr3_aa: CASSQGVSGKDTQYF
cdr3_length: 13; d_call: -; clone_size: many; v_call: TRBV28; j_call: TRBJ1-1; cdr3_nt: TGTGCCAGCGGATACAGCTTTAACACTGAAGCTTTCTTT; cdr3_aa: CASGYSFNTEAFF
cdr3_length: 12; d_call: -; clone_size: -; v_call: TRBV18; j_call: TRBJ2-1; cdr3_nt: TGTGCCACCGTCAGTCCGACGGCCGAGCAGTTCTTC; cdr3_aa: CATVSPTAEQFF
cdr3_length: 15; d_call: -; clone_size: many; v_call: TRBV15; j_call: TRBJ1-4; cdr3_nt: TGTGCCACCAGCAGAGGGGACGGGAGTTCCGAGAAACTGTTTTTT; cdr3_aa: CATSRGDGSSEKLFF
cdr3_length: 16; d_call: TRBD2; clone_size: many; v_call: TRBV9; j_call: TRBJ2-5; cdr3_nt: TGTGCCAGCAGCGTAGCGGCGGGGGGTGGCCAAGAGACCCAGTACTTC; cdr3_aa: CASSVAAGGGQETQYF
cdr3_length: 14; d_call: TRBD2; clone_size: many; v_call: TRBV19; j_call: TRBJ2-1; cdr3_nt: TGTGCCAGTAGTATACCCGGGACTAGCGGTCCTCAGTTCTTC; cdr3_aa: CASSIPGTSGPQFF
cdr3_length: 12; d_call: -; clone_size: many; v_call: TRBV28; j_call: TRBJ2-3; cdr3_nt: TGTGCCAGCAGTTTGGGTTCGGATACGCAGTATTTT; cdr3_aa: CASSLGSDTQYF
cdr3_length: 17; d_call: TRBD1; clone_size: many; v_call: TRBV20-1; j_call: TRBJ1-5; cdr3_nt: TGCAGTGCTAGACAGGGGGTATGGAATCATGGCAATCAGCCCCAGCATTTT; cdr3_aa: CSARQGVWNHGNQPQHF
cdr3_length: 13; d_call: -; clone_size: -; v_call: TRBV7-9; j_call: TRBJ1-6; cdr3_nt: TGTGCCAGCAGCCAACTGGGGGATTCACCCCTCCACTTT; cdr3_aa: CASSQLGDSPLHF
cdr3_length: 15; d_call: -; clone_size: many; v_call: TRBV3-1; j_call: TRBJ2-7; cdr3_nt: TGTGCCAGCAGCCCAGCAGGGGTCGGAACTTACGAGCAGTACTTC; cdr3_aa: CASSPAGVGTYEQYF
cdr3_length: 12; d_call: -; clone_size: many; v_call: TRBV4-1; j_call: TRBJ2-7; cdr3_nt: TGCGCCAGCAGGAGTTGGTCCTACGAGCAGTACTTC; cdr3_aa: CASRSWSYEQYF
cdr3_length: 14; d_call: TRBD1; clone_size: many; v_call: TRBV10-2; j_call: TRBJ2-5; cdr3_nt: TGCGCCAGCAGTCGGACAGGGCAACAAGAGACCCAGTACTTC; cdr3_aa: CASSRTGQQETQYF
cdr3_length: 17; d_call: TRBD2; clone_size: many; v_call: TRBV4-2; j_call: TRBJ2-7; cdr3_nt: TGTGCCAGCAGCCAAGTTGGCCCTGGCGGGGGCTCCTACGAGCAGTACTTC; cdr3_aa: CASSQVGPGGGSYEQYF
cdr3_length: 15; d_call: -; clone_size: many; v_call: TRBV11-3; j_call: TRBJ2-3; cdr3_nt: TGTGCCAGCAGCTTAGAAGGGGCCAGCACAGATACGCAGTATTTT; cdr3_aa: CASSLEGASTDTQYF
cdr3_length: 16; d_call: TRBD2; clone_size: few; v_call: TRBV7-9; j_call: TRBJ2-5; cdr3_nt: TGTGCCAGCAGCTCTCGCGATAGCGGGATGCAAGAGACCCAGTACTTC; cdr3_aa: CASSSRDSGMQETQYF
cdr3_length: 12; d_call: -; clone_size: many; v_call: TRBV6-4; j_call: TRBJ2-7; cdr3_nt: TGTGCCAGCAGGCCAGGCCCCCCCGGGCAGTACTTC; cdr3_aa: CASRPGPPGQYF
cdr3_length: 13; d_call: -; clone_size: many; v_call: TRBV28; j_call: TRBJ2-1; cdr3_nt: TGTGCCAGCAGTTTATTTGATAACGCTGAGCAGTTCTTC; cdr3_aa: CASSLFDNAEQFF
cdr3_length: 14; d_call: -; clone_size: many; v_call: TRBV2; j_call: TRBJ1-2; cdr3_nt: TGTGCCAGCAGCTACACGACAGGCCTCTATGGCTACACCTTC; cdr3_aa: CASSYTTGLYGYTF
cdr3_length: 17; d_call: TRBD1; clone_size: many; v_call: TRBV6-1; j_call: TRBJ1-1; cdr3_nt: TGTGCCAGCGGGAGGACAGGGGGCTTAGGGGTTGCCACTGAAGCTTTCTTT; cdr3_aa: CASGRTGGLGVATEAFF
cdr3_length: 14; d_call: -; clone_size: few; v_call: TRBV6-2/TRBV6-3; j_call: TRBJ2-3; cdr3_nt: TGTGCCAGCAGTTACCTCGGACCCACAGATACGCAGTATTTT; cdr3_aa: CASSYLGPTDTQYF
cdr3_length: 13; d_call: -; clone_size: -; v_call: TRBV30; j_call: TRBJ2-5; cdr3_nt: TGTGCCTGGAGAGCCAGGGATTGGGAGACCCAGTACTTC; cdr3_aa: CAWRARDWETQYF
cdr3_length: 16; d_call: TRBD1; clone_size: many; v_call: TRBV20-1; j_call: TRBJ1-6; cdr3_nt: TGCAGTGCTAGAGGGGACAGGAGTTTGGCCAATTCACCCCTCCACTTT; cdr3_aa: CSARGDRSLANSPLHF
cdr3_length: 15; d_call: TRBD2; clone_size: -; v_call: TRBV6-5; j_call: TRBJ2-1; cdr3_nt: TGTGCCAGCATTTCCGGGGTAGCGCGGGGGACGGAGCAGTTCTTC; cdr3_aa: CASISGVARGTEQFF
cdr3_length: 16; d_call: -; clone_size: few; v_call: TRBV27; j_call: TRBJ2-3; cdr3_nt: TGTGCCAGCTACTCCCCCACGGGGCTGTCCACAGATACGCAGTATTTT; cdr3_aa: CASYSPTGLSTDTQYF
cdr3_length: 15; d_call: -; clone_size: many; v_call: TRBV2; j_call: TRBJ2-7; cdr3_nt: TGTGCCAGCAGTGAAACGCCGGGACACTTGTACGAGCAGTACTTC; cdr3_aa: CASSETPGHLYEQYF
cdr3_length: 12; d_call: TRBD1; clone_size: medium-sized; v_call: TRBV27; j_call: TRBJ1-2; cdr3_nt: TGTGCCAGCAGTTTCGCAGGGGGGGGCTACACCTTC; cdr3_aa: CASSFAGGGYTF
cdr3_length: 13; d_call: -; clone_size: many; v_call: TRBV27; j_call: TRBJ1-2; cdr3_nt: TGTGCCAGCAGCCTGGGACACAGCTATGGCTACACCTTC; cdr3_aa: CASSLGHSYGYTF
cdr3_length: 15; d_call: TRBD2; clone_size: many; v_call: TRBV6-1; j_call: TRBJ2-7; cdr3_nt: TGTGCCAGCAGCTCGGGAGGGCGGGTGGACTACGAGCAGTACTTC; cdr3_aa: CASSSGGRVDYEQYF
cdr3_length: 13; d_call: -; clone_size: many; v_call: TRBV7-9; j_call: TRBJ2-2; cdr3_nt: TGTGCCAGCAGCCTTAGGGACACCGGGGAGCTGTTTTTT; cdr3_aa: CASSLRDTGELFF
cdr3_length: 14; d_call: -; clone_size: many; v_call: TRBV6-2/TRBV6-3; j_call: TRBJ1-1; cdr3_nt: TGTGCCAGCAGTTACAACCGACCGGGGACTGAAGCTTTCTTT; cdr3_aa: CASSYNRPGTEAFF
cdr3_length: 15; d_call: -; clone_size: many; v_call: TRBV9; j_call: TRBJ1-5; cdr3_nt: TGTGCCAGCAGCGTAGGGGGAAATAGCAATCAGCCCCAGCATTTT; cdr3_aa: CASSVGGNSNQPQHF
cdr3_length: 11; d_call: -; clone_size: many; v_call: TRBV20-1; j_call: TRBJ1-2; cdr3_nt: TGCAGTGCTAGAGCGGCGAGTGGCTACACCTTC; cdr3_aa: CSARAASGYTF
cdr3_length: 15; d_call: -; clone_size: many; v_call: TRBV9; j_call: TRBJ2-3; cdr3_nt: TGTGCCAGCAGCGAAGGGACTGCTGTCACAGATACGCAGTATTTT; cdr3_aa: CASSEGTAVTDTQYF
cdr3_length: 16; d_call: TRBD1; clone_size: -; v_call: TRBV5-8; j_call: TRBJ1-1; cdr3_nt: TGTGCCAGCAGCTCCGGACAGGGGGCTGGGAACACTGAAGCTTTCTTT; cdr3_aa: CASSSGQGAGNTEAFF
cdr3_length: 13; d_call: -; clone_size: many; v_call: TRBV28; j_call: TRBJ1-6; cdr3_nt: TGTGCCAGCAGCCTAACAGGGAACTCACCCCTCCACTTT; cdr3_aa: CASSLTGNSPLHF
cdr3_length: 20; d_call: TRBD1; clone_size: many; v_call: TRBV20-1; j_call: TRBJ2-7; cdr3_nt: TGCAGTGCTAGAGATCCAGACCGGGACAGGGACTTGCAAGACCTCTACGAGCAGTACTTC; cdr3_aa: CSARDPDRDRDLQDLYEQYF
cdr3_length: 15; d_call: TRBD2; clone_size: -; v_call: TRBV20-1; j_call: TRBJ2-1; cdr3_nt: TGCAGTGACCCGCGAGCGGGGAACTCCTACAATGAGCAGCTCTTC; cdr3_aa: CSDPRAGNSYNEQLF
cdr3_length: 13; d_call: -; clone_size: many; v_call: TRBV20-1; j_call: TRBJ2-5; cdr3_nt: TGCAGTGCATCACACGGGCGAGAAGAGACCCAGTACTTC; cdr3_aa: CSASHGREETQYF
cdr3_length: 14; d_call: TRBD1; clone_size: many; v_call: TRBV5-1; j_call: TRBJ2-5; cdr3_nt: TGCGCCAGCAGCTTGGGACAGGGGAAAGAGACCCAGTACTTC; cdr3_aa: CASSLGQGKETQYF
cdr3_length: 15; d_call: TRBD1; clone_size: many; v_call: TRBV5-1; j_call: TRBJ2-5; cdr3_nt: TGCGCCAGCAGCTTGGGGGGACAGGGACAAGAGACCCAGTACTTC; cdr3_aa: CASSLGGQGQETQYF
cdr3_length: 16; d_call: -; clone_size: many; v_call: TRBV5-1; j_call: TRBJ2-2; cdr3_nt: TGCGCCAGCAGCTTGGGTCACTCCCGAGGCACCGGGGAGCTGTTTTTT; cdr3_aa: CASSLGHSRGTGELFF
cdr3_length: 15; d_call: -; clone_size: many; v_call: TRBV18; j_call: TRBJ1-3; cdr3_nt: TGTGCCAGCTCAGCTTCAGGCCGACCGAGGAACACCATATATTTT; cdr3_aa: CASSASGRPRNTIYF
cdr3_length: 15; d_call: TRBD2; clone_size: many; v_call: TRBV6-1; j_call: TRBJ2-1; cdr3_nt: TGTGCCAGCAGCGTACTAGCGGGGCCTTACAATGAGCAGTTCTTC; cdr3_aa: CASSVLAGPYNEQFF
cdr3_length: 16; d_call: TRBD1; clone_size: many; v_call: TRBV4-1; j_call: TRBJ1-6; cdr3_nt: TGCGCCAGCAGCCTCGAGCACGACAGGGACAATTCACCCCTCCACTTT; cdr3_aa: CASSLEHDRDNSPLHF
cdr3_length: 14; d_call: -; clone_size: many; v_call: TRBV4-1; j_call: TRBJ2-1; cdr3_nt: TGCGCCAGCAGCCCGGTGGACTCGGACAATGAGCAGTTCTTC; cdr3_aa: CASSPVDSDNEQFF
cdr3_length: 15; d_call: TRBD1; clone_size: -; v_call: TRBV5-6; j_call: TRBJ2-1; cdr3_nt: TGTGCCAGCAGGGAAGGGACAGTCTCCTACAATGAGCAGTTCTTC; cdr3_aa: CASREGTVSYNEQFF
cdr3_length: 14; d_call: -; clone_size: many; v_call: TRBV19; j_call: TRBJ2-5; cdr3_nt: TGTGCCAGTAGTATAAGTCTGGGCCAAGAGACCCAGTACTTC; cdr3_aa: CASSISLGQETQYF
cdr3_length: 13; d_call: TRBD1; clone_size: many; v_call: TRBV5-1; j_call: TRBJ1-1; cdr3_nt: TGCGCCAGCAGCACCGACAGGGACACTGAAGCTTTCTTT; cdr3_aa: CASSTDRDTEAFF
cdr3_length: 17; d_call: TRBD1; clone_size: few; v_call: TRBV6-9; j_call: TRBJ1-1; cdr3_nt: TGTGCCAGCAGTCCACCCACAGGGGGAGTCTTGAACAGTGAAGCTTTCTTT; cdr3_aa: CASSPPTGGVLNSEAFF